This T cell receptor (beta chain) was found in a study of cytomegalovirus exposure and HLA in healthy donors. Study in general: Some 85 million unique TCRs from HLA-typed donors were held in an early data release. Study-wide findings and caveats: Several V segments, TRBV6-2 and TRBV6-3 among them, could not be told apart and were dropped. In a later analysis, DRB1 alleles had the most associated TCRs; HLA-C alleles the fewest. A cluster of highly shared sequence variants was likely a sequencing artifact.

From germline, CDR1 is SGHNT and CDR2 YYREEE (reference sequence). The junction had 4 bases not matched to a gene; V was cut back by 4 bases and J by 1 base. The length of the CDR3 is 14 residues. This PCR relied on a set of 60 Vbeta primers and 13 Jbeta primers. Assay: immunoSEQ multiplex PCR; the TCRdb copy retains only in-frame clones and omits some. The sample yields 200,000 or so clones, around 86% seen once. This clone has only a few counts. What it binds is unknown. This chain joins TRBV5-4 and TRBJ2-7; 8 nucleotides line up with TRBD1. Sequenced input: PBMCs. The origin of this receptor is a middle-aged man in good health and CMV-seropositive. CDR3 sequence: CASSPDRVSYEQYF. The CDR3 coding sequence is TGTGCCAGCAGCCCGGACAGGGTATCCTACGAGCAGTACTTC.